The 29 T cell receptor beta chains reported below all come from one sample, sequenced in a study of neurological immune-mediated disorders. TCRdb itself ran the 5' RACE reads through MiXCR, one entry per CDR3 protein. Among 20,000 to 25,000 distinct CDR3 sequences listed, around 14% were seen once. Indicated time point: technical triplicate 1. The sequenced sample was CD4+ T cells from blood. These TCRs come from a female donor with HTLV-1-associated myelopathy (HAM/TSP).

This clonotype was observed at least ten times. The chain joins TRBV29-1 to TRBJ2-1; maybe TRBD2 (6 bases). Germline V CDR1 and CDR2: SQVTM, ANQGSEA. This CDR3 is built from 12 residues. V was trimmed by 4 bases and J by 6 bases, leaving 10 bases between them. The CDR3 spells CSVVGSLNEQFF. CDR3 DNA sequence: TGCAGCGTTGTCGGGAGCCTCAATGAGCAGTTCTTC.

This clonotype was observed many times. The rearrangement joins TRBV3-1 to TRBJ2-1; TRBD2 matches 8 bases. Trimming took 1 base from V and 5 from J; bases not matched to a gene: 4. Germline CDR1 LGHDT, CDR2 YNNKEL (reference sequence). There are 15 residues in the CDR3. The CDR3 reads CASSQGRGEDNEQFF. CDR3 sequence (DNA): TGTGCCAGCAGCCAAGGGCGGGGGGAGGACAATGAGCAGTTCTTC.

By share, this clonotype ranks as large. The CDR3 region is CASSLEPDTRLYEQYF. DNA of the CDR3: TGCGCCAGCAGCTTGGAGCCCGACACGAGGCTCTACGAGCAGTACTTC. This sequence joins TRBV5-1 and TRBJ2-7; the D is unclear. With 0 bases removed from V and 3 bases from J, the gap between germline ends came to 16 bases. Germline CDR1 and CDR2: SGHRS and YFSETQ. The CDR3 length is 16 residues.

In this sample, this clonotype turned up many times. The rearrangement uses TRBV20-1 and TRBJ1-2; 7 nucleotides line up with TRBD1. This CDR3 is built from 15 residues. Germline V lookup: CDR1 DFQATT, CDR2 SNEGSKA (reference sequence). After removal of 6 bases from V and 5 bases from J, the junction contained 15 bases not matched to a gene. In DNA form, the CDR3 reads TGCAGTGCGTGGGACAGCTCCCCTAATTCTTATGGCTACACCTTC. This gives the protein CSAWDSSPNSYGYTF.

The chain carries TRBV7-9 and TRBJ2-6; 7 nucleotides agree with TRBD1. Per germline, CDR1 SEHNR and CDR2 FQNEAQ (reference sequence). Losses at the gene ends were 1 base for V and 0 bases for J; bases not matched to a gene: 12. The CDR3 sequence is 20 residues long. CDR3 coding DNA: TGTGCCAGCAGCTTAGTTCTGTGGGACAGAGCGAGCTCTGGGGCCAACGTCCTGACTTTC. Amino acid sequence: CASSLVLWDRASSGANVLTF.

This clonotype was detected ten times or more. The chain joins TRBV7-9 to TRBJ2-2, with 11 bases that match TRBD1. Losses at the gene ends were 2 bases for V and 3 bases for J; bases not matched to a gene: 8. CDR1 is SEHNR, CDR2 FQNEAQ, per germline (reference sequence). The CDR3 totals 18 residues. In DNA, the CDR3 is TGTGCCAGCAGCTTAATCGGACAGGGGGCAACTTACACCGGGGAGCTGTTTTTT. Translated: CASSLIGQGATYTGELFF. The full variable domain, in which reference TRBV7-9 and TRBJ2-2 provide the parts outside the CDR3, is DTGVSQNPRHKITKRGQNVTFRCDPISEHNRLYWYRQTLGQGPEFLTYFQNEAQLEKSRLLSDRFSAERPKGSFSTLEIQRTEQGDSAMYLCASSLIGQGATYTGELFFGEGSRLTVL.

This clonotype was detected many times. The rearrangement uses TRBV24-1 and TRBJ1-2, with a weak D call TRBD1 (5 bases). V was clipped by 3 bases and J by 4 bases, with 14 bases between them. Germline CDR1 and CDR2: KGHDR and SFDVKD. The CDR3 contains 15 residues. CDR3 coding DNA: TGTGCCACCAGTGATGGTAGGGCTGGGGGCTATGGCTACACCTTC. As protein: CATSDGRAGGYGYTF.

This clonotype was recorded many times. The chain links TRBV9 to TRBJ2-1; 11 positions agree with TRBD2. The length of the CDR3 is 14 residues. Germline CDR1 and CDR2: SGDLS and YYNGEE. V shed 2 bases and J 15 bases; nucleotides not matched to a gene: 10. This chain's CDR3 is CASSVTLAGGSLFF. CDR3 nucleotide sequence: TGTGCCAGCAGCGTTACCCTAGCGGGAGGAAGTCTGTTCTTC.

This clonotype was detected ten times or more. The rearrangement uses TRBV12-3 or TRBV12-4 and TRBJ1-5; D is ambiguous. There are 13 residues in the CDR3. V was clipped by 7 bases and J by 4 bases, with 11 bases between them. This CDR3 reads CASNIAGNQPQHF. In nucleotides, the CDR3 is TGTGCCAGCAACATCGCAGGAAATCAGCCCCAGCATTTT.

This clonotype was seen repeatedly, ten times or more. At one boundary the junction diverges from the germline segment, which might be a read error. The rearrangement uses TRBV7-7 and TRBJ2-7; 9 positions match TRBD1. The length of the CDR3 is 13 residues. Germline assignment: CDR1 SSHAT and CDR2 FNYEAQ (reference sequence). This chain's CDR3 is CASSPRTGVEQYF. Written as DNA, the CDR3 is TGTGCTAGCAGCCCCAGGACAGGGGTCGAGCAGTACTTC. The complete variable domain, with remaining parts taken from reference TRBV7-7 and TRBJ2-7, reads GAGVSQSPRYKVTKRGQDVTLRCDPISSHATLYWYQQALGQGPEFLTYFNYEAQPDKSGLPSDRFSAERPEGSISTLTIQRTEQRDSAMYRCASSPRTGVEQYFGPGTRLTVT.

By frequency in the sample, this clonotype is medium-sized. The rearrangement joins TRBV7-2 to TRBJ2-3, with 11 bases identical to TRBD1. Looked up from germline, CDR1 is SGHTA and CDR2 is FQGNSA. Trimming cost V 5 bases and J 10 bases; bases outside gene matches: 11. This CDR3 contains 15 residues. CDR3 sequence: CASSHGTGGPEAQYF. The DNA for the CDR3 is TGTGCCAGCAGCCACGGGACAGGGGGGCCGGAAGCGCAGTATTTT.

This clonotype was counted ten times or more. CDR3 residues: CASSADNSYEQYF. The CDR3 region has the DNA TGTGCCAGCAGCGCGGACAACTCCTACGAGCAGTACTTC. The V gene is TRBV5-5, the J gene TRBJ2-7, with a tentative D call TRBD1 (5 bases). The CDR3 loop spans 13 amino acids. Germline V lookup: CDR1 SGHKS, CDR2 YYEKEE (reference sequence). V was trimmed by 4 bases and J by 0 bases, leaving 8 bases between them.

In its sample, this clonotype was seen many times. The chain combines TRBV5-1 with TRBJ2-1; TRBD2 matches at 11 bases. Germline CDR1 and CDR2: SGHRS and YFSETQ. The CDR3 loop spans 14 amino acids. The trim removed 3 bases at V and 6 bases at J, leaving 2 bases unmatched. The CDR3 bases are TGCGCCAGCAGCTCCCTAGCGGGAGGCAATGAGCAGTTCTTC. It is translated as CASSSLAGGNEQFF.

A note on this clonotype: Possible read error: a much larger clone is one base away. The chain uses TRBV5-6 and TRBJ2-3; D is perhaps TRBD1 (5 bases). The CDR3 is 14 residues long. Trimming removed 1 base at V and 7 bases at J, with 13 bases between. Looked up from germline, CDR1 is SGHDT and CDR2 is YYEEEE. The CDR3 DNA follows: TGTGCCAGCAGCTTGAACAGGTGCTCTTATACGCAGTATTTT. Its translation is CASSLNRCSYTQYF.

This clonotype appeared many times. The chain carries TRBV20-1 and TRBJ2-1; 10 bases are shared with TRBD2. Unmatched junction bases numbered 11, after V lost 3 bases and J lost 6 bases. The CDR3 length is 16 residues. Per germline, CDR1 DFQATT and CDR2 SNEGSKA (reference sequence). The CDR3 sequence is CSARKNPAGGGNEQFF. The DNA of the CDR3 is TGCAGTGCTAGGAAAAACCCAGCGGGGGGGGGCAATGAGCAGTTCTTC.

This clonotype was counted many times. The CDR3 nucleotides read TGTGCCAGCAGCTTGCTGGGGGGGGAGACCCAGTACTTC. Protein product: CASSLLGGETQYF. The rearrangement uses TRBV7-2 and TRBJ2-5, with 7 nucleotides matching TRBD2. The germline CDR1 and CDR2 sequences are SGHTA and FQGNSA. Losses at the gene ends were 3 bases for V and 5 bases for J; bases not matched to a gene: 3. This CDR3 contains 13 residues.

This clonotype showed up many times. The rearrangement joins TRBV14 to TRBJ2-1; TRBD2 is a possible D gene (6 bases). The CDR3 contains 14 residues. The germline V and J ends were trimmed by 8 bases and 6 bases, with 17 bases remaining between them. Germline V gene data show CDR1 as SGHDN and CDR2 as FVKESK. CDR3 nucleotides: TGTGCCAGCCAAAGGACTACCGGAATCAATGAGCAGTTCTTC. Protein sequence: CASQRTTGINEQFF. The whole variable domain, filled in from reference TRBV14 and TRBJ2-1, reads EAGVTQFPSHSVIEKGQTVTLRCDPISGHDNLYWYRRVMGKEIKFLLHFVKESKQDESGMPNNRFLAERTGGTYSTLKVQPAELEDSGVYFCASQRTTGINEQFFGPGTRLTVL.

This clonotype was seen ten or more times. J is TRBJ1-4 and V is TRBV28, with D possibly matching TRBD1 (6 bases). Germline CDR1 MDHEN, CDR2 SYDVKM. The V gene lost 6 bases and the J gene lost 7 bases, with 15 bases spanning the gap. This CDR3 comprises 14 residues. DNA of the CDR3: TGTGCCAGCAGCCTTCCAGGGGCCAGTGAAAAACTGTTTTTT. It translates to CASSLPGASEKLFF.

The sample holds many counts of this clonotype. The V and J genes are TRBV15 and TRBJ2-1; possibly TRBD1 for D (6 bases). CDR1 is LNHNV and CDR2 is YYDKDF in the germline V gene (reference sequence). CDR3 length: 15 residues. Between the trimmed V and J ends, which lost 5 bases and 6 bases, there was a span of 17 bases. CDR3 nucleotide sequence: TGTGCCACCAGCCCCTACAGGGCCGGACGCAATGAGCAGTTCTTC. Protein product: CATSPYRAGRNEQFF.

Ten or more counts support this clonotype. The chain couples TRBV20-1 to TRBJ1-2, with D possibly matching TRBD1 (6 bases). The length of the CDR3 is 13 residues. Germline CDR1 and CDR2: DFQATT and SNEGSKA (reference sequence). Trimming took 6 bases from V and 2 from J, leaving 13 bases between them. The DNA for the CDR3 is TGCAGTGCCTCGGGGACATTAAACTATGGCTACACCTTC. Encoded protein: CSASGTLNYGYTF.

V usage is TRBV2 and J usage is TRBJ2-6; D is perhaps TRBD1 (5 bases). The germline CDR1 and CDR2 sequences are SNHLY and FYNNEI. The V end lost 4 bases, the J end lost 0 bases, and 13 bases lay between the germline ends. This CDR3 is built from 17 residues. The CDR3 reads CASSGGRFSSGANVLTF. In DNA, the CDR3 is TGTGCCAGCAGTGGGGGCCGATTTAGCTCTGGGGCCAACGTCCTGACTTTC.

This clonotype appeared many times. The genes are TRBV20-1 and TRBJ2-7, with 11 bases fitting TRBD2. V shed 4 bases and J 3 bases; nucleotides not matched to a gene: 5. Germline CDR1 and CDR2: DFQATT and SNEGSKA (reference sequence). The CDR3 spans 14 residues. CDR3 residues: CSAIAGGHYYEQYF. In DNA form, the CDR3 reads TGCAGTGCTATAGCGGGAGGGCATTACTACGAGCAGTACTTC.

This clonotype showed up many times. The chain couples TRBV18 to TRBJ1-1; D might be TRBD1 (5 bases). Germline V lookup: CDR1 KGHSH, CDR2 LQKENI. The V gene lost 2 bases and the J gene lost 5 bases, with 12 bases spanning the gap. The length of the CDR3 is 14 residues. The CDR3 sequence is CASSPVRQTTEAFF. CDR3 nucleotide sequence: TGTGCCAGCTCACCAGTTAGACAGACGACTGAAGCTTTCTTT.

This clonotype was counted many times. The chain recombines TRBV20-1 with TRBJ2-1, with 10 bases lining up with TRBD2. There are 16 residues in the CDR3. Germline lookup yields CDR1 DFQATT and CDR2 SNEGSKA (reference sequence). Germline trimming cut 5 bases from V and 10 bases from J; bases unmatched to any gene: 17. The CDR3 sequence is CSAVLFLAGESVEQFF. Written as DNA, the CDR3 is TGCAGTGCTGTCCTCTTTCTAGCGGGGGAGTCCGTCGAGCAGTTCTTC.

This clonotype was counted once. The genes are TRBV4-1 and TRBJ2-2; a weak D match, TRBD2 (5 bases). This CDR3 is built from 14 residues. Germline V lookup: CDR1 MGHRA, CDR2 YSYEKL. The germline V and J ends were trimmed by 8 bases and 3 bases, with 13 bases remaining between them. CDR3 in DNA: TGCGCCAGCCGAGGGTACGGGGACACCGGGGAGCTGTTTTTT. Protein: CASRGYGDTGELFF.

This clonotype was picked up many times. The CDR3 DNA follows: TGCGCCAGCAGCTTCAGGGGGCCCGAGCAGTACTTC. This codes for CASSFRGPEQYF. V usage is TRBV5-1 and J usage is TRBJ2-7, with 8 positions matching TRBD1. J lost 6 bases, V lost 2 bases, and 1 base had no gene match. Per the germline V gene, CDR1 is SGHRS and CDR2 is YFSETQ. This CDR3 region has 12 residues.

This clonotype was seen repeatedly, ten times or more. The chain has TRBV7-2 and TRBJ2-3; no reliable D call. Germline CDR1 SGHTA, CDR2 FQGNSA. The CDR3 contains 15 residues. V lost 1 base and J lost 2, with 10 bases in between. The CDR3 loop reads CASSLESSHTDTQYF. The CDR3 region has the DNA TGTGCCAGCAGCTTAGAGAGTTCCCACACAGATACGCAGTATTTT.

This clonotype was seen ten or more times. This chain uses TRBV5-1 with TRBJ1-1; D uncertain. Trimming pared 0 bases from V and 0 bases from J, leaving 9 bases between. The CDR3 totals 15 residues. The germline V gene has CDR1 SGHRS and CDR2 YFSETQ. The CDR3 DNA reads as TGCGCCAGCAGCTTGGATTCGCTTATGAACACTGAAGCTTTCTTT. This codes for CASSLDSLMNTEAFF.

The sample holds many counts of this clonotype. The V call is TRBV20-1, the J call TRBJ2-1; D not certain. V lost 0 bases to trimming and J lost 6 bases, with 15 bases between them. The CDR3 extends over 15 amino acids. Looked up from germline, CDR1 is DFQATT and CDR2 is SNEGSKA (reference sequence). Here the CDR3 reads CSARDGSRFLNEQFF. The CDR3 DNA reads as TGCAGTGCTAGAGATGGTAGCCGTTTCCTCAATGAGCAGTTCTTC.